This TCR beta chain was documented in a study of cytomegalovirus exposure and HLA in healthy donors. The study, taken as a whole, reports: Several top significant clusters appeared, in a later analysis, to be linked to common viral pathogens.

Primers: 60 Vbeta forward and 13 Jbeta reverse. In the source study's methods: Per a later analysis, the number of unique TCR beta chains was roughly 83 million, of which 9 million to 12 million were shared. This table comes from immunoSEQ multiplex PCR, and its TCRdb copy is limited to in-frame clones, with some not included. The DNA was the basis for D and trimming; V, J and clone size are from that table. Here the sample spans more than 85,000 clones, about three fifths being singletons. With regard to this clone: Its specificity is unknown.

This CDR3 is built from 13 residues. Germline CDR1 reads SQVTM; CDR2 reads ANQGSEA. The trim removed 4 bases at V and 3 bases at J, leaving 5 bases unmatched. The clonotype originates from a human donor in good health. The rearrangement joins TRBV29-1 to TRBJ2-5, with 7 bases that match TRBD2. Source material: PBMCs. DNA for the CDR3: TGCAGCGTTGGGAGCGGGAAAGAAGAGACCCAGTACTTC. It codes for CSVGSGKEETQYF.